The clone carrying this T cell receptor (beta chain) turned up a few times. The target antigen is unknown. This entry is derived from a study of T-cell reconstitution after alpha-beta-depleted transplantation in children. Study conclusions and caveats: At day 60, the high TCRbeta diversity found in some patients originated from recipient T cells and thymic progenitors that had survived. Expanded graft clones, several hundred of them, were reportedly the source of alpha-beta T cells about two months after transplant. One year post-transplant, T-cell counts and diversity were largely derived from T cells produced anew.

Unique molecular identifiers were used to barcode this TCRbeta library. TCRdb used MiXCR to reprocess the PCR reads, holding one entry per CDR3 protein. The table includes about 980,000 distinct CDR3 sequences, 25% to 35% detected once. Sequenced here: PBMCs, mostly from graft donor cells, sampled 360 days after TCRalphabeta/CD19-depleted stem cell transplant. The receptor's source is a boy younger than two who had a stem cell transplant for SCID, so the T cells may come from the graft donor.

The CDR3 here is CASSLEGRLVTGELFF. In DNA, the CDR3 is TGTGCCAGCAGCTTAGAGGGGCGGTTAGTCACCGGGGAGCTGTTTTTT. The genes are TRBV11-2 and TRBJ2-2; tentative D call: TRBD1 (5 bases). Between the trimmed V and J ends, which lost 0 bases and 4 bases, there was a span of 12 bases. Germline V CDR1 and CDR2: SGHAT, FQNNGV. The CDR3 is made up of 16 amino acids.